This T cell receptor beta chain was found in a study of cytomegalovirus exposure and HLA in healthy donors. Study-level information: Roughly 80% of more than 300 genotyped donors fell in the Caucasian-associated ancestry cluster.

The PCR had 60 Vbeta and 13 Jbeta primers. Profiled with immunoSEQ multiplex PCR; TCRdb holds only in-frame clones, not every one. The sample records some 98,000 clones, more than 75% being singletons. The CDR3 extends over 16 amino acids. CDR1 and CDR2 from the germline V gene are WNHNN and SYGVQD (reference sequence). V lost 3 bases, J lost 4 bases, and 16 bases lay in between. The table lists this clone with many counts. Its target is not known. Broader study findings: The classifier was said to identify cytomegalovirus status with high specificity and sensitivity. A few CMV-associated chains were confirmed in vitro to be specific for CMV antigens. The majority of TCR sequences were rare, yet some public TCRs appeared in many donors.

J is TRBJ1-5 and V is TRBV10-1; no definite D call. The specimen sequenced was PBMCs. The clonotype originates from a human donor in good health. The CDR3 loop is CASSEDQATRNQPQHF. The CDR3 DNA reads TGCGCCAGCAGTGAAGACCAGGCCACTCGAAATCAGCCCCAGCATTTT.